This TCR beta chain was recovered during a study of CD8+ T cells in alopecia areata. Following RNA extraction, reverse transcription yielded cDNA that acted as the sequencing template. TCRdb keeps only in-frame clones here, not all; method: immunoSEQ multiplex PCR. The sample yields about 140,000 clones, roughly four fifths seen once. The sample's treatment: oral pan-JAK inhibitor, 5-10 mg twice daily. Peripheral blood and lesional scalp punch biopsies came from alopecia areata patients. Study-wide points: In scalp, tofacitinib significantly decreased clonality and expanded CD8+ clones among the top 100.

Germline-derived CDR1 and CDR2 are SEHNR and FQNEAQ (reference sequence). CDR3 length: 14 residues. V lost 4 bases and J 2 bases, leaving 12 bases between the germline ends. For this clone: Antigen specificity is unknown.

The sequenced sample was CD8+ T cells sorted from blood, obtained at week 4, from a patient treated with tofacitinib. The origin of this receptor is a human donor with alopecia areata. The chain uses TRBV7-9 and TRBJ2-7; perhaps TRBD1 as D (5 bases). CDR3 sequence reads: CASSSDSVAYEQYF. In nucleotides, the CDR3 is TGTGCCAGCAGCTCTGACAGCGTAGCCTACGAGCAGTACTTC.